A selection of T cell receptor beta chains follows, all from one sample in a study of shared clonotypes between healthy human individuals. Clones were read by immunoSEQ multiplex PCR, and TCRdb kept only the in-frame ones, dropping some. This table holds over 2 million clones, about 90% found once. Sample: naive CD4+ T cells from PBMCs. Receptor source: a man younger than 30 in good health. Some clones in this sample may be carry-over from other donors' samples. Each CDR3 is given with its conserved first and last residue. D genes are given only for firm matches. Expanded clones get a size class; other rows say once, few or many, or leave the size out.

j_call v_call d_call clone_size cdr3_aa cdr3_nt
TRBJ2-2 TRBV30 TRBD2 - CAWRSGRGGELFF TGTGCCTGGAGGTCCGGGAGGGGCGGGGAGCTGTTTTTT
TRBJ2-3 TRBV9 - - CASSPNRDTQYF TGTGCCAGCAGCCCCAACCGGGATACGCAGTATTTT
TRBJ2-4 TRBV19 TRBD1 - CASSPRTGGGKNIQYF TGTGCCAGTAGTCCGCGGACAGGGGGTGGCAAAAACATTCAGTACTTC
TRBJ1-1 TRBV7-8 - - CASSLGQEAFF TGTGCCAGCAGCTTAGGGCAGGAAGCTTTCTTT
TRBJ2-7 TRBV30 TRBD1 - CAWSSIRDSDRDEQYF TGTGCCTGGAGTTCGATCAGAGACTCTGACAGGGACGAGCAGTACTTC
TRBJ2-7 TRBV18 TRBD2 - CASSPIAGAGYEQYF TGTGCCAGCTCACCAATAGCGGGGGCTGGTTACGAGCAGTACTTC
TRBJ2-7 TRBV11-2 TRBD1 - CASSPQRRGLAEQYF TGTGCCAGCAGCCCCCAGCGCAGGGGGCTTGCCGAGCAGTACTTC
TRBJ2-2 TRBV11-2 - - CASSLETELFF TGTGCCAGCAGCTTAGAGACTGAGCTGTTTTTT
TRBJ2-7 TRBV11-2 TRBD2 - CASSRPGLAGGGYEQYF TGTGCCAGCAGCCGTCCGGGGCTAGCGGGAGGGGGCTACGAGCAGTACTTC
TRBJ2-1 TRBV19 - once CASKWRESPFGEQFF TGTGCCAGTAAGTGGAGGGAGTCCCCGTTTGGTGAGCAGTTCTTC
TRBJ2-2 TRBV5-1 - - CASSFNGEHGELFF TGCGCCAGCAGCTTCAATGGGGAACACGGGGAGCTGTTTTTT
TRBJ1-2 TRBV18 TRBD1 - CASSPVRGQGSRGYTF TGTGCCAGCTCACCAGTGCGCGGACAGGGGAGTCGGGGCTACACCTTC
TRBJ2-1 TRBV29-1 - - CSAPGRGSYNEQFF TGCAGCGCCCCGGGACGGGGATCCTACAATGAGCAGTTCTTC
TRBJ2-7 TRBV5-5 - - CASSLEDWATHSYEQYF TGTGCCAGCAGCTTGGAAGACTGGGCAACCCACTCCTACGAGCAGTACTTC
TRBJ1-5 TRBV6-5 - - CASSTGFSNQPQHF TGTGCCAGCAGCACAGGGTTTAGCAATCAGCCCCAGCATTTT
TRBJ2-7 TRBV18 - - CASSPPRSAYEQYF TGTGCCAGCTCACCACCGAGGTCAGCCTACGAGCAGTACTTC
TRBJ2-2 TRBV7-3 - - CASSFLPYSGELFF TGTGCCAGCAGCTTTTTACCCTATTCCGGGGAGCTGTTTTTT
TRBJ2-3 TRBV30 TRBD2 few CAWTWREGNTDTQYF TGTGCCTGGACGTGGCGGGAGGGAAACACAGATACGCAGTATTTT
TRBJ2-5 TRBV28 TRBD1 - CASSYAGGREETQYF TGTGCCAGCAGTTATGCAGGGGGCAGGGAAGAGACCCAGTACTTC
TRBJ1-3 TRBV14 TRBD1 - CASSQAGTGVHTIYF TGTGCCAGCAGCCAGGCCGGGACAGGGGTCCACACCATATATTTT
TRBJ2-7 TRBV2 - - CASHRDSYEQYF TGTGCCAGCCACAGGGATTCCTACGAGCAGTACTTC
TRBJ1-2 TRBV27 - - CASSLNRDLANYGYTF TGTGCCAGCAGTTTAAACAGGGACCTGGCTAACTATGGCTACACCTTC
TRBJ1-2 TRBV5-1 - - CASSLATGSRYGYTF TGCGCCAGCAGCTTGGCAACGGGTTCACGGTATGGCTACACCTTC
TRBJ2-7 TRBV6-6 - - CASSRTLAYEQYF TGTGCCAGCAGTAGGACGTTGGCCTACGAGCAGTACTTC
TRBJ2-1 TRBV5-4 - - CASSSAKGDTTYNEQFF TGTGCCAGCAGCTCCGCTAAGGGGGATACTACCTACAATGAGCAGTTCTTC
TRBJ2-2 TRBV5-4 - - CASSLGYQGNTGELFF TGTGCCAGCAGCTTGGGCTACCAGGGGAACACCGGGGAGCTGTTTTTT
TRBJ2-7 TRBV9 - - CASSEGPLENYEQYF TGTGCCAGCAGCGAGGGACCTCTAGAAAACTACGAGCAGTACTTC
TRBJ1-2 TRBV7-8 - - CASSFHVRTLVYGYTF TGTGCCAGCAGCTTTCACGTCCGGACCTTAGTTTATGGCTACACCTTC
TRBJ1-5 TRBV7-2 - - CASSLAGTGRQPQHF TGTGCCAGCAGCTTAGCCGGAACCGGCAGACAGCCCCAGCATTTT
TRBJ1-4 TRBV6-1 - - CASCRGTGEKLFF TGTGCCAGCTGTCGGGGGACCGGGGAAAAACTGTTTTTT
TRBJ2-5 TRBV7-9 - - CASSLRVLETQYF TGTGCCAGCAGCTTAAGGGTTCTAGAGACCCAGTACTTC
TRBJ2-2 TRBV5-4 - - CASSALEGPGELFF TGTGCCAGCAGCGCCTTGGAGGGTCCCGGGGAGCTGTTTTTT
TRBJ2-7 TRBV10-3 - - CAISPQGRGRGQEEQYF TGTGCCATCAGCCCGCAAGGTCGGGGGAGGGGACAAGAGGAGCAGTACTTC
TRBJ1-1 TRBV18 - few CASSPLGAEAFF TGTGCCAGCTCACCACTGGGGGCTGAAGCTTTCTTT
TRBJ1-3 TRBV6-5 - - CASSSTGPGNTIYF TGTGCCAGCAGTTCTACAGGGCCCGGAAACACCATATATTTT
TRBJ1-4 TRBV5-1 TRBD1 - CASKIGTGEQKLFF TGCGCCAGCAAAATCGGGACAGGCGAACAAAAACTGTTTTTT
TRBJ1-1 TRBV5-6 - - CASSLSPEAFF TGTGCCAGCAGCTTGAGTCCTGAAGCTTTCTTT
TRBJ2-3 TRBV28 TRBD1 - CASRDRVFTDTQYF TGTGCCAGCCGGGACAGGGTTTTTACAGATACGCAGTATTTT
TRBJ2-3 TRBV9 TRBD2 - CASSDRLADTDTQYF TGTGCCAGCAGCGACCGACTAGCGGACACAGATACGCAGTATTTT
TRBJ2-3 TRBV9 - - CASSVGGLTDTQYF TGTGCCAGCAGCGTAGGTGGATTAACAGATACGCAGTATTTT
TRBJ2-2 TRBV6-1 - - CARGDSGHTGELFF TGTGCCAGAGGGGACTCCGGGCACACCGGGGAGCTGTTTTTT
TRBJ1-1 TRBV7-8 - - CASSLGPRGTDTEAFF TGTGCCAGCAGCTTAGGCCCAAGGGGGACCGACACTGAAGCTTTCTTT
TRBJ1-1 TRBV2 TRBD1 - CASSARTGGTEAFF TGTGCCAGCAGTGCGAGGACAGGGGGCACTGAAGCTTTCTTT